These 2 T cell receptor beta chains were sequenced from one sample in a study of technical replicates of blood from a few donors. The assay was immunoSEQ multiplex PCR, and TCRdb's table has in-frame clones only and misses some. This sample has about 72,000 clones, with 92% found just once. The sample was T cells isolated from PBMCs. These receptors all stem from a human donor in good health.

V and J are TRBV27 and TRBJ1-1; no definite D call. Trimming left V 3 bases short and J 7 bases short, with 15 bases between. The CDR3 contains 14 residues. In germline, CDR1 is MNHEY, CDR2 SMNVEV (reference sequence). The CDR3 bases are TGTGCCAGCAGTTTTGCAGCCGGAGTGTATGAAGCTTTCTTT. It is translated as CASSFAAGVYEAFF.

V is TRBV6-1 and J is TRBJ1-3; D unclear. Germline V CDR1 and CDR2: MNHNS, SASEGT. The V and J ends lost 0 bases and 1 base respectively, with 10 bases between them. CDR3 length equals 16 residues. CDR3 DNA sequence: TGTGCCAGCAGTGAAGCAGCGAGGGCATCTGGAAACACCATATATTTT. Translating gives CASSEAARASGNTIYF.